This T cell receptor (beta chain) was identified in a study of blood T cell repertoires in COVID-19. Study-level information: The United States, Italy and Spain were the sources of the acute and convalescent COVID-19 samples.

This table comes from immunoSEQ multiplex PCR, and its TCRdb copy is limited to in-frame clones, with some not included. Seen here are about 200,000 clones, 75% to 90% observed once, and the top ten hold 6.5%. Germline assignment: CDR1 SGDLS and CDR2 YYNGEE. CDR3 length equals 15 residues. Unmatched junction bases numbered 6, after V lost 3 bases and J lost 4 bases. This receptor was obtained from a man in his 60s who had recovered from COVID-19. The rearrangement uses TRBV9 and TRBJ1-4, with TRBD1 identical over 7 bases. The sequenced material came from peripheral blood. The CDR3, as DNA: TGTGCCAGCAGCGGCGGGACAGCAAATAATGAAAAACTGTTTTTT. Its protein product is CASSGGTANNEKLFF.